Shown below are 3 T cell receptor beta chains from a single sample sequenced in a study of cytomegalovirus exposure and HLA in healthy donors. The PCR had 60 Vbeta and 13 Jbeta primers. Here immunoSEQ multiplex PCR was the method, and the copy in TCRdb shows in-frame clones only, minus some. The data contain fewer than 200,000 clones, over 60% of them seen just once; the ten biggest clones take up 0.98%. Material: PBMCs. The source of these receptors is a woman aged 50 to 65 in good health and CMV-seropositive.

This rearrangement joins TRBV25-1 to TRBJ1-2; TRBD1 matches at 8 bases. J gave up 6 bases and V 3 bases, and 6 bases lay outside the gene matches. Germline CDR1 and CDR2: MGHDK and SYGVNS. This CDR3 has 14 amino acids. The CDR3 nucleotides are TGTGCCAGCAGTGACTTATCAGGGGGCGATGGCTACACCTTC. The encoded protein is CASSDLSGGDGYTF.

This chain connects TRBV5-1 to TRBJ2-7; maybe TRBD1 (5 bases). With 2 bases removed from V and 2 bases from J, the gap between germline ends came to 11 bases. The CDR3 extends over 14 amino acids. The germline V gene has CDR1 SGHRS and CDR2 YFSETQ. The CDR3 sequence: CASSFPGPPYEQYF. In DNA form, the CDR3 reads TGCGCCAGCAGCTTCCCAGGGCCCCCCTACGAGCAGTACTTC.

J is TRBJ1-1 and V is TRBV12-5; a weak D match, TRBD1 (5 bases). Trimming stripped 0 bases from V and 2 bases from J, with 7 bases between. Germline CDR1 reads LGHNT; CDR2 reads FRNRAP. The CDR3 extends over 14 amino acids. The CDR3 here is CASGLVGHNTEAFF. CDR3 sequence (DNA): TGTGCTAGTGGTTTGGTCGGACACAACACTGAAGCTTTCTTT.